The present TCR beta chain was sequenced within a study of T cell responses to AZD1222 COVID-19 vaccine. Notes on the study in general: Spike-specific TCR breadth and depth both grew after two AZD1222 doses. The donor group comprised mostly white British people and more females; the analysis possibly underestimated clonal diversity. No day 14 peak samples; only post-peak repertoires were characterized. At baseline, seropositivity was found in only a handful of AZD1222 recipients.

This clone has just one count. Its antigen is not identified. CDR1 and CDR2 from the germline V gene are SGDLS and YYNGEE. Trimming took 3 bases from V and 5 from J; bases not matched to a gene: 8. The length of the CDR3 is 15 residues. Measured with immunoSEQ multiplex PCR; TCRdb has only the in-frame clones, and not every one. The sample has 120,000 to 150,000 clones; approximately 89% are singletons. This TCR derives from an adult who received the AZD1222 COVID-19 vaccine. The source material was peripheral blood, sampled 28 days after the second AZD1222 dose. The V call is TRBV9, the J call TRBJ2-7, with 10 nucleotides matching TRBD1. CDR3 sequence reads: CASSARTGGKDEQYF. In DNA form, the CDR3 reads TGTGCCAGCAGCGCCCGGACAGGGGGGAAGGACGAGCAGTACTTC.